This T cell receptor (beta chain) was sequenced for a study of blood T cell repertoires in COVID-19. Assay: immunoSEQ multiplex PCR; the TCRdb copy retains only in-frame clones and omits some. The sample carries 120,000 or so clones, around nine tenths recorded once. CDR3 length equals 19 residues. Germline V gene sequence: CDR1 SEHNR, CDR2 FQNEAQ (reference sequence). The V segment lost 4 bases and the J segment 4 bases; nucleotides outside the gene matches: 20. This sequence joins TRBV7-9 and TRBJ2-7, with 9 bases aligning to TRBD2. The TCR sequence derives from a man in his fifties or sixties with acute or convalescent COVID-19. The material sequenced was peripheral blood. CDR3 bases: TGTGCCAGCAGCTCCAGGAACCCAAAGACTAGCGGAGGGCTATACGAGCAGTACTTC. Translated: CASSSRNPKTSGGLYEQYF.